This entry is about one TCR beta chain. Germline-derived CDR1 and CDR2 are MDHEN and SYDVKM. This CDR3 is built from 15 residues. J gave up 1 base and V 6 bases, and 3 bases lay outside the gene matches. TCRdb ran MiXCR on the RT-PCR reads and lists one entry per CDR3 protein. The sample contains about 700,000 distinct CDR3 sequences, 13% to 15% of which appear only once. The TCR originated in a female donor in good health, serving as a healthy control. The chain employs TRBV28 and TRBJ2-6, with 7 bases lining up with TRBD1. The sample comprised memory CD4+ T cells from blood. DNA for the CDR3: TGTGCCAGCAGCAGACAGGGTTCTGGGGCCAACGTCCTGACTTTC. Translation gives CASSRQGSGANVLTF. Filled out from reference TRBV28 and TRBJ2-6, the complete variable domain reads DVKVTQSSRYLVKRTGEKVFLECVQDMDHENMFWYRQDPGLGLRLIYFSYDVKMKEKGDIPEGYSVSREKKERFSLILESASTNQTSMYLCASSRQGSGANVLTFGAGSRLTVL.